This is a list of T cell receptor beta chains from one sample in a study of blood T cell repertoires in COVID-19. TCRdb's table, derived via immunoSEQ multiplex PCR, lists solely in-frame clones and lacks some. The sample includes over 120,000 clones, about 86% seen only once; the top ten take 8.6%. Source material: peripheral blood. The source is a woman in her 50s with active or convalescent COVID-19. Each CDR3 is given with its conserved first and last residue. The D gene is left open where the match is weak. Not all rows give a size; the values are once, few, many and, for expanded clones, a class.

D gene	V gene	clone size	J gene	CDR3 DNA	CDR3 protein
TRBD1	TRBV29-1	few	TRBJ2-7	TGCAGCGTTGTAGGAGGCACAGGGGACCCCTACGAGCAGTACTTC	CSVVGGTGDPYEQYF
TRBD2	TRBV4-1	few	TRBJ2-7	TGCGCCAGCAGCCGCTCCGGGACTAGCGGGACTTACGAGCAGTACTTC	CASSRSGTSGTYEQYF
NA	TRBV11-3	NA	TRBJ2-1	TGTGCCAGCAGCTTAGGGCCTTACAGCTCCTACAATGAGCAGTTCTTC	CASSLGPYSSYNEQFF
TRBD1	TRBV27	NA	TRBJ2-7	TGTGCCAGCAGTATATCCTCCGGGACAGGGCCCTACGAGCAGTACTTC	CASSISSGTGPYEQYF
TRBD1	TRBV28	NA	TRBJ1-5	TGTGCCAGCAGCAGGGGGCGCGAGGATCAGCCCCAGCATTTT	CASSRGREDQPQHF
TRBD1	TRBV7-2	NA	TRBJ2-7	TGTGCCAGCAGCTCGGGACAGGTTCGGACTAACGAGCAGTACTTC	CASSSGQVRTNEQYF
NA	TRBV7-3	NA	TRBJ2-3	TGTGCCAGCAGCCAAGACGGGGATACGCAGTATTTT	CASSQDGDTQYF
TRBD1	TRBV16	NA	TRBJ1-1	TGTGCCAGCAGCGGAACAGGGGGAGCGAACACTGAAGCTTTCTTT	CASSGTGGANTEAFF
NA	TRBV10-3	few	TRBJ1-6	TGTGCCATCAGTGAGTTGGCACAGGGATCAAATTCACCCCTCCACTTT	CAISELAQGSNSPLHF
NA	TRBV18	NA	TRBJ1-5	TGTGCCAGCTCACCCCCGCGCGGTCAGCCCCAGCATTTT	CASSPPRGQPQHF